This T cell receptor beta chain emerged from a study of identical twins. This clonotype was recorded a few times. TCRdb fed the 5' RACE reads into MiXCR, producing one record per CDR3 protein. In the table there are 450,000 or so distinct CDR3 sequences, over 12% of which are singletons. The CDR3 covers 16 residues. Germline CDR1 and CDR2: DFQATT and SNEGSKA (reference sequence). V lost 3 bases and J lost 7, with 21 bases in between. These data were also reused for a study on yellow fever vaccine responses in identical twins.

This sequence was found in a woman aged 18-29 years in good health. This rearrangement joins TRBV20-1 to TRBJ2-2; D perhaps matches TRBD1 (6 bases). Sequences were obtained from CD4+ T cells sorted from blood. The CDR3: CSASRSSRGNDGELFF. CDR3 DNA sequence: TGCAGTGCTAGTAGGTCTTCGAGGGGGAACGACGGGGAGCTGTTTTTT.